This TCR beta chain is drawn from a study of shared clonotypes between healthy human individuals. As defined, naive CD8 cells were CD45RO-negative and positively selected for CCR7, with terminally differentiated effector memory CD45RA+ cells excluded. Produced via immunoSEQ multiplex PCR; TCRdb's table is partial and in-frame only. Of 660,000 or so clones detected, approximately 96% appear once; the ten largest clones hold about 0.11%. This TCR was sampled from a woman in her twenties or thirties in good health. The source material was naive CD8+ T cells sorted from blood.

CDR3 residues: CSARDEQYF. Here the CDR3 DNA reads TGCAGTGCCAGGGACGAGCAGTACTTC. The chain is built from TRBV20-1 and TRBJ2-7; D possibly corresponds to TRBD1 (5 bases). Germline CDR1 is DFQATT and CDR2 is SNEGSKA (reference sequence). V shed 6 bases and J shed 5 bases, with 5 bases lying between them. The CDR3 sequence is 9 residues long.